The following is a T cell receptor (beta chain) sequence with its context. Repertoires were generated with immunoSEQ multiplex PCR, while TCRdb's copy carries only in-frame clones and drops some. The sample has about 27,000 clones, over 80% seen once. The CDR3 totals 15 residues. The germline V gene encodes CDR1 ENHRY and CDR2 SYGVKD. V was cut by 0 bases and J by 4 bases, with 13 bases left in between. The data were obtained in a study of graft-versus-host responses after intestinal transplantation. Sequences were derived from PBMCs, sampled about 27 days after intestinal transplant. The origin of this receptor is a human patient who received an intestinal transplant, so some T cells may come from the graft donor. The rearrangement uses TRBV10-3 and TRBJ2-7; D is possibly TRBD2 (5 bases). The CDR3 loop reads CAISESLLAGYEQYF. For the CDR3, the DNA is TGTGCCATCAGTGAGTCGCTGCTAGCTGGGTACGAGCAGTACTTC.